This section outlines one T cell receptor beta chain sequence together with its context. Its target is not known. During the collection period, no donor immune events like infections were recorded. This sample stems from a study of identifying expanded T cells in peripheral blood. Overall study findings and caveats: Differentially abundant clones: 0.95 to 1.5 between replicates, around 17 at approximately two weeks, 19 to 20 at four. Approximately two-week clone count variance significantly increased as total template count grew.

Libraries were prepared by immunoSEQ multiplex PCR; TCRdb keeps only in-frame clonotypes and omits some of them. The data show some 78,000 clones, 84% seen once. Unmatched junction bases numbered 6, after V lost 5 bases and J lost 5 bases. The germline V gene encodes CDR1 MNHEY and CDR2 SVGAGI. The CDR3 has 14 residues. Material: blood. The chain is built from TRBV6-5 and TRBJ1-1; 9 bases align to TRBD1. The sequence derives from a person aged 18-70 years in good health. This chain's CDR3 is CASSRQGVGTEAFF. The CDR3 DNA sequence: TGTGCCAGCAGTAGACAGGGGGTTGGAACTGAAGCTTTCTTT.